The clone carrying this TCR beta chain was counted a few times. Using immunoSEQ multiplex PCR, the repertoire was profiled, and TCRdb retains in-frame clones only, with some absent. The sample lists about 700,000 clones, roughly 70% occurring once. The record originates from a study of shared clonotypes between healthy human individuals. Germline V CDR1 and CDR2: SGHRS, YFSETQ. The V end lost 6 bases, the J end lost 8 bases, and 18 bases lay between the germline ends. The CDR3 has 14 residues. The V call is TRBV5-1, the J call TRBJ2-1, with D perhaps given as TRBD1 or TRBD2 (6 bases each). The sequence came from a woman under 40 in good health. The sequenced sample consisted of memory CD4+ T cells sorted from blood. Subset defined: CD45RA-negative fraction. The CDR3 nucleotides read TGCGCCAGCAACAAAGGAGGGGGTAAGGATGAGCAGTTCTTC. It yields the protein CASNKGGGKDEQFF.